These T cell receptor beta chains were read from a single sample in a study of blood T cells in healthy people across ages. TCRdb processed the 5' RACE reads anew with MiXCR; each CDR3 protein has one entry. The sample has 1.5 million to 2 million distinct CDR3 sequences; about 49% are singletons. Sequenced material: blood. All receptors come from a woman aged 40 to 50 in good health. The CDR3 runs from the conserved cysteine through the conserved F or W.

V gene | CDR3 protein
TRBV20-1 | CGARDYRNSPLHF
TRBV4-3 | CASSQGTDDTGELFF
TRBV4-3 | CASSQDRPSGVGGYTF
TRBV7-3 | CASTLAGVPNEQFF
TRBV24-1 | CATSDPADRGTSTDTQYF
TRBV29-1 | CSVYNRETTNEKLFF
TRBV20-1 | CSARTSGEQFF
TRBV7-7 | CASSLNRGVRETQYF
TRBV28 | CASIGDSYNEQFF
TRBV12-3/TRBV12-4 | CASSFPKQPEQYF
TRBV4-1 | CASSQLPGQGYQPQHF
TRBV10-3 | CAISGSHSVKETQYF
TRBV12-3/TRBV12-4 | CASSNRVIGIISNQPQHF
TRBV6-2/TRBV6-3 | CASTMTGTGRETQYF
TRBV5-1 | CASSPYSYTDTQYF
TRBV7-8 | CASSESSEIYGYTF
TRBV6-2/TRBV6-3 | CASSPDRQGLYNEQFF
TRBV29-1 | CSVEETRRDSYEQYF
TRBV4-2 | CASTPSRLAGSGSYEQYF
TRBV3-1 | CASSQEAAKRDEQFF
TRBV4-1 | CASSPILQGAPLDTQYF
TRBV11-2 | CASSFERSGANVLTF
TRBV5-1 | CASSFSQGQMAQYF
TRBV27 | CASSQQQGAVNSPLHF
TRBV6-2/TRBV6-3 | CASSPRGLAGTYEQYF
TRBV7-9 | CASSLGSTDTLNYGYTF
TRBV7-2 | CASSPTGSGRTNEQFF
TRBV12-3/TRBV12-4 | CASSTGTGGYEQYF
TRBV4-2 | CASSQADRNTEAFF
TRBV7-9 | CASSFPGDRTYEQYF
TRBV6-2/TRBV6-3 | CASSHPGQGIIGQYF
TRBV7-9 | CASILVTDTQYF
TRBV12-3/TRBV12-4 | CASRGGSAYNSPLHF
TRBV5-1 | CASSQPGGGYNEQFF
TRBV21-1 | CASNAQLDRVGNEQYF
TRBV20-1 | CSARTGISYNSPLHF
TRBV6-5 | CASSPDRGQVNEQFF
TRBV20-1 | CSGREDGYTF
TRBV7-2 | CASSADRGRGYTF
TRBV12-3/TRBV12-4 | CASSLRAGGRTDTQYF
TRBV7-6 | CASSLLALAGGPGNIQYF